This T cell receptor (beta chain) was recorded in a study of blood T cell repertoires in COVID-19. Assay used: immunoSEQ multiplex PCR; TCRdb lists only in-frame clones, some missing. Among a few hundred thousand clones listed, roughly 81% were seen once. Sequenced input: PBMCs or T cells enriched from blood (not recorded which). The clonotype comes from a woman aged 50 to 60 who had been exposed to COVID-19.

The CDR3 nucleotides are TGTGCCAGCAGCCCCGGGACAGGGGGAAAGTACACTGAAGCTTTCTTT. This sequence encodes CASSPGTGGKYTEAFF. This chain joins TRBV28 and TRBJ1-1; the match to TRBD1 covers 11 bases. Per the germline V gene, CDR1 is MDHEN and CDR2 is SYDVKM. The V and J ends lost 6 bases and 3 bases, in that order; junction bases with no gene match: 9. CDR3 length equals 16 residues.